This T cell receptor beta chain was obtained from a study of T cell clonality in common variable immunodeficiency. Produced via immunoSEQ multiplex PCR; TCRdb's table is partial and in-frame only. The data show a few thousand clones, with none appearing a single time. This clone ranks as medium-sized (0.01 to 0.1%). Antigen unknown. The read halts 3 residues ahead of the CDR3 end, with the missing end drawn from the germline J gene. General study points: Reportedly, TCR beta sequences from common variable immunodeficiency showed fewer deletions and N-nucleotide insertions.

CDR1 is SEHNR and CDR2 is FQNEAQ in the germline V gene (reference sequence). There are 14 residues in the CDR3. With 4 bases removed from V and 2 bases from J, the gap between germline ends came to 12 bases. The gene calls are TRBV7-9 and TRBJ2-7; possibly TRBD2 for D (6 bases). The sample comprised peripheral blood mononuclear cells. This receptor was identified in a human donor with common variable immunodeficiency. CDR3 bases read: TGTGCCAGCAGCTCGGGACTGCCCCCCTACGAG. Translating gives CASSSGLPPYE. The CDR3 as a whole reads CASSSGLPPYEQYF.